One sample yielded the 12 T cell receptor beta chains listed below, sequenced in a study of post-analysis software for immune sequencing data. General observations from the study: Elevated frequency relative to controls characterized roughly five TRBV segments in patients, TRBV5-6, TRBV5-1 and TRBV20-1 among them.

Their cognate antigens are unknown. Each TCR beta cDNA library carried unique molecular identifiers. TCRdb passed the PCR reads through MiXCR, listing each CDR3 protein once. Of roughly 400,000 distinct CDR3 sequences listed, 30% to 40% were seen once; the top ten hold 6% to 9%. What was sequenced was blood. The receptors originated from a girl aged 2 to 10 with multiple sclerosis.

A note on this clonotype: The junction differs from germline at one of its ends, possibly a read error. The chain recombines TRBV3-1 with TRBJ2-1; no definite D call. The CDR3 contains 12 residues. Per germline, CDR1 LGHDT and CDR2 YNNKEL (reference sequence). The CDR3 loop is CTSSQLTNEQFF. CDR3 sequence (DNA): TGTACCAGCAGCCAGCTAACAAATGAGCAGTTCTTC.

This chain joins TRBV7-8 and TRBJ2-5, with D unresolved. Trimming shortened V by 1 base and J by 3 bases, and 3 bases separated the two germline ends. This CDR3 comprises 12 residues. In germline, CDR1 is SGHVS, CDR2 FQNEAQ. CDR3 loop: CASSLDKETQYF. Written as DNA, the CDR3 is TGTGCCAGCAGCTTAGACAAAGAGACCCAGTACTTC.

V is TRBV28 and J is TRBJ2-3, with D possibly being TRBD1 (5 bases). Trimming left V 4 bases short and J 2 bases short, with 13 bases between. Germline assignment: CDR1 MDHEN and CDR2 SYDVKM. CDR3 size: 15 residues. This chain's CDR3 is CASSSWTHLTDTQYF. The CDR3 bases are TGTGCCAGCAGTTCCTGGACACACCTCACAGATACGCAGTATTTT.

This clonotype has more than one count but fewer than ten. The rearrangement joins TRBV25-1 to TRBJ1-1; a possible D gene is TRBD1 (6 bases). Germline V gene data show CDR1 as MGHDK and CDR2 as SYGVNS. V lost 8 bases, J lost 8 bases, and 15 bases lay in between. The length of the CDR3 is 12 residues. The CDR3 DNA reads TGTGCCAGCGCTCCCGGGGGGACAGAAGCTTTCTTT. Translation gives CASAPGGTEAFF.

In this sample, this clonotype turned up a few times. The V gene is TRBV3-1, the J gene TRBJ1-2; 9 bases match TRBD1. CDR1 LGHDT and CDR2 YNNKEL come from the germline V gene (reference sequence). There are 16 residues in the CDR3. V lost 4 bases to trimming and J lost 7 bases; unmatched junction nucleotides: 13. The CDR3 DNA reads TGTGCCAGCAGCCCCCCTTCCGGGACAGGGCTAAGTGGCTACACCTTC. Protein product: CASSPPSGTGLSGYTF.

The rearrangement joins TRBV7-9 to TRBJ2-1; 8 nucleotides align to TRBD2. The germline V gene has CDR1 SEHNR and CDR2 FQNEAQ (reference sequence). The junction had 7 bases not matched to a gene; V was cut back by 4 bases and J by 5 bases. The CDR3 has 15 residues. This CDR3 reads CASSSSGGLDNEQFF. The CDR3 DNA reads TGTGCCAGCAGCTCTAGTGGGGGACTAGACAATGAGCAGTTCTTC. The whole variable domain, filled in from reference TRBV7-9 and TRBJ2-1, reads DTGVSQNPRHKITKRGQNVTFRCDPISEHNRLYWYRQTLGQGPEFLTYFQNEAQLEKSRLLSDRFSAERPKGSFSTLEIQRTEQGDSAMYLCASSSSGGLDNEQFFGPGTRLTVL.

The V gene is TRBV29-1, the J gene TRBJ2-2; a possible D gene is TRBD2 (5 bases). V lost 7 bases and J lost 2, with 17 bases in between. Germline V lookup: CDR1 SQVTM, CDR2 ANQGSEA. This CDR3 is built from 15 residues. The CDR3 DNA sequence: TGCAGCGGAGGTAACGGAGGCCCAAACACCGGGGAGCTGTTTTTT. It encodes CSGGNGGPNTGELFF.

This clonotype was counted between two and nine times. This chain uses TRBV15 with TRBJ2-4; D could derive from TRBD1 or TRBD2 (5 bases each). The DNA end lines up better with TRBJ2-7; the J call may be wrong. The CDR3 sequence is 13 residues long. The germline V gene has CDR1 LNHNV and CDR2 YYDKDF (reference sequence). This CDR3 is CATSRVIGGEQYF. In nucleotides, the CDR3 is TGTGCCACCAGCAGAGTTATTGGGGGCGAGCAGTACTTC.

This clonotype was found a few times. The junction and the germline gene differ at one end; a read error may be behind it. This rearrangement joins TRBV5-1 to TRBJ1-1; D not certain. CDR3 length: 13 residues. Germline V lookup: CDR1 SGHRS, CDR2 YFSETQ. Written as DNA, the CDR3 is TGTGCCAGCAGTTTGGTTGTGAACACTGAAGCTTTCTTT. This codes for CASSLVVNTEAFF.

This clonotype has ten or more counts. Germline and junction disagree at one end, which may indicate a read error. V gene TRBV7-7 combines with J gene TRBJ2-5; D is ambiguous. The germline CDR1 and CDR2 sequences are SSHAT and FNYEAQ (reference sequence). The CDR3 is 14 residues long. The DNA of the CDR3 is TGTGCTAGCAGCTTAGGGTTTTCCCAAGAGACCCAGTACTTC. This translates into CASSLGFSQETQYF.

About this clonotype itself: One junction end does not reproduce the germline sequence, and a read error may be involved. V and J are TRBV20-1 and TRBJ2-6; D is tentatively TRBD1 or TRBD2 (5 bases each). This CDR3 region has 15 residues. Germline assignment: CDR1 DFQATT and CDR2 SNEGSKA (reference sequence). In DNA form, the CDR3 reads TGCAGTGCTAGAGATCTTGGGGGAGCGGCCAACGTCCCGACTTTC. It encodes CSARDLGGAANVPTF.

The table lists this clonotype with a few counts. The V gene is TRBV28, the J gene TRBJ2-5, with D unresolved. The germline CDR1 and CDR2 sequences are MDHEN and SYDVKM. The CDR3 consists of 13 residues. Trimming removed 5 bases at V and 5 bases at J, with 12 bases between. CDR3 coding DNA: TGTGCCAGCAGTGCGGACCCCTGGGAGACCCAGTACTTC. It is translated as CASSADPWETQYF.